This TCR beta chain was retrieved from a study of blood T cells in healthy people across ages. The CDR3 loop spans 17 amino acids. CDR1 and CDR2 (germline): MNHEY, SMNVEV (reference sequence). V was clipped by 7 bases and J by 4 bases, with 23 bases between them. The second PCR ran about 6 to 11 cycles with a sample-barcoded 5' primer and J-beta primers. TCRdb used MiXCR to reprocess the 5' RACE reads, holding one entry per CDR3 protein. The sample consists of 1.5 million to 2 million distinct CDR3 sequences, approximately 50% of them appearing once. The V and J genes are TRBV27 and TRBJ2-1; D assignment may be TRBD1 or TRBD2 (6 bases each). The receptor was derived from a woman between 35 and 50 years old in good health. The sample consisted of blood. The CDR3 bases are TGTGCCAGCACCGTCGGTGTGGGGGGCCAAGGATACAATGAGCAGTTCTTC. Protein: CASTVGVGGQGYNEQFF.